The present T cell receptor beta chain was sequenced within a study of radiotherapy plus CTLA-4 blockade in lung cancer. General study findings and limits: An expansion of tumor-derived TCR clones occurred in blood after radiotherapy plus ipilimumab. Together with interferon-beta, which increased in serum after radiation, early dynamic changes in blood T cell clones were reportedly the best predictors of response.

V lost 6 bases, J lost 3 bases, and 2 bases lay in between. There are 11 residues in the CDR3. From germline, CDR1 is MNHEY and CDR2 SVGAGI. Concerning this clone itself: Its antigen is unknown.

Assay: immunoSEQ multiplex PCR; the TCRdb copy retains only in-frame clones and omits some. The table shows 55,000 to 80,000 clones, with around three quarters occurring only once. V usage is TRBV6-5 and J usage is TRBJ2-2; no firm D call. This material consisted of peripheral blood, taken from a patient treated with radiotherapy plus ipilimumab. The receptor was isolated from a human donor with non-small cell lung cancer who had a complete response to radiotherapy plus ipilimumab. The CDR3 reads CASRDTGELFF. CDR3 sequence (DNA): TGTGCCAGCAGGGACACCGGGGAGCTGTTTTTT.